Presented here are 21 T cell receptor beta chains from one specimen sequenced in a study of response to subunit inactivated influenza vaccine. TCRdb re-called the RT-PCR reads through MiXCR, storing one row per CDR3 protein. The sample carries under 550,000 distinct CDR3 sequences, 7.5% to 8.5% recorded once. The source material was PBMCs from blood, sampled roughly 24 months after vaccination. The receptors derive from a man aged 50-75 years who received an inactivated influenza vaccine.

V usage is TRBV2 and J usage is TRBJ2-7, with 8 bases identical to TRBD1. The germline V gene has CDR1 SNHLY and CDR2 FYNNEI. V was clipped by 9 bases and J by 0 bases; unmatched bases: 13. The CDR3 spans 16 residues. CDR3 sequence reads: CASRTGPHFSSYEQYF. CDR3 coding DNA: TGTGCCAGTCGGACAGGGCCTCATTTTAGCTCCTACGAGCAGTACTTC.

In its sample, this clonotype was seen a few times. One junction end does not reproduce the germline sequence, and a read error may be involved. The rearrangement joins TRBV28 to TRBJ2-7; D remains unclear. CDR3 length: 12 amino acids. Germline V lookup: CDR1 MDHEN, CDR2 SYDVKM. CDR3 sequence (DNA): TGTGCCAGCAGTTTGTCCCCTCACGGACCCCTATTC. As protein: CASSLSPHGPLF.

This sequence joins TRBV18 and TRBJ1-3; no firm D call. The CDR3 is made up of 12 amino acids. Trimming cost V 8 bases and J 2 bases, with 7 bases left between them. CDR1 is KGHSH and CDR2 is LQKENI in the germline V gene. This chain's CDR3 is CASVGPGNTIYF. CDR3 nucleotides: TGTGCCAGCGTAGGCCCTGGAAACACCATATATTTT.

This clonotype came up many times. The chain combines TRBV7-7 with TRBJ2-5, with a tentative D call TRBD1 (7 bases). CDR3 length: 14 amino acids. V was cut by 5 bases and J by 4 bases, with 14 bases left in between. CDR1 is SSHAT and CDR2 is FNYEAQ in the germline V gene (reference sequence). The CDR3 protein is CASSQTGRGETQYF. The CDR3 DNA is TGTGCCAGCAGCCAGACAGGGCGGGGAGAGACCCAGTACTTC. Full variable domain (missing parts from reference TRBV7-7 and TRBJ2-5): GAGVSQSPRYKVTKRGQDVTLRCDPISSHATLYWYQQALGQGPEFLTYFNYEAQPDKSGLPSDRFSAERPEGSISTLTIQRTEQRDSAMYRCASSQTGRGETQYFGPGTRLLVL.

The chain has TRBV12-3 or TRBV12-4 and TRBJ1-2; D not resolved. This CDR3 has 13 amino acids. V was pared by 10 bases and J by 2 bases, with 14 bases between. In DNA, the CDR3 is TGTGCCAACGCCCGGACGGAAAACTATGGCTACACCTTC. Translating gives CANARTENYGYTF.

This chain connects TRBV3-1 to TRBJ2-7; D is possibly TRBD2 (7 bases). Germline V lookup: CDR1 LGHDT, CDR2 YNNKEL (reference sequence). V gave up 10 bases and J gave up 2 bases, with 12 bases separating them. The CDR3 loop spans 12 amino acids. The CDR3 nucleotides read TGTGCCACGGAGGGGGGGGCCTACGAGCAGTACTTC. Protein product: CATEGGAYEQYF.

V usage is TRBV20-1 and J usage is TRBJ2-1; the D is unclear. Trimming removed 0 bases at V and 0 bases at J, with 9 bases between. This CDR3 has 15 amino acids. Germline V CDR1 and CDR2: DFQATT, SNEGSKA (reference sequence). This chain's CDR3 is CSARDPQSSYNEQFF. The DNA for the CDR3 is TGCAGTGCTAGAGATCCCCAAAGCTCCTACAATGAGCAGTTCTTC.

The sample holds many counts of this clonotype. The rearrangement uses TRBV10-3 and TRBJ2-7; 10 bases line up with TRBD1. CDR1 ENHRY and CDR2 SYGVKD come from the germline V gene. The V gene end was trimmed by 7 bases and the J gene end by 4 bases; junction bases not matched to a gene: 4. CDR3 length: 13 amino acids. In nucleotides, the CDR3 is TGTGCCATCAAGACGGGACAGGGGTACGAGCAGTACTTC. The encoded protein is CAIKTGQGYEQYF.

The table lists this clonotype with many counts. This rearrangement joins TRBV15 to TRBJ1-1; maybe TRBD1 (6 bases). The CDR3 length is 15 residues. V was shortened by 6 bases and J by 3 bases, with 17 bases between the two germline ends. Germline V gene lookup returns CDR1 LNHNV and CDR2 YYDKDF (reference sequence). The CDR3 DNA reads TGTGCCACCAGTCCTACAGGGTTCTTGGACACTGAAGCTTTCTTT. It encodes CATSPTGFLDTEAFF.

This clonotype has a handful of counts. V usage is TRBV12-3 or TRBV12-4 and J usage is TRBJ1-5, with TRBD1 as a possible D gene (5 bases). This CDR3 contains 15 residues. V lost 0 bases, J lost 4 bases, and 10 bases lay in between. In nucleotides, the CDR3 is TGTGCCAGCAGTTTAGCAACCGGGGGGAATCAGCCCCAGCATTTT. Protein sequence: CASSLATGGNQPQHF.

Concerning this clonotype: Possible read error: a much larger clone is one base away. The chain employs TRBV12-3 or TRBV12-4 and TRBJ1-3; 10 nucleotides agree with TRBD1. The CDR3 consists of 15 residues. After removal of 8 bases from V and 3 bases from J, the junction contained 7 bases not matched to a gene. CDR3 sequence reads: CASGETGGIGNTIYF. The CDR3 bases are TGTGCCAGCGGGGAGACAGGGGGCATTGGAAACACCATATATTTT.

This chain connects TRBV12-3 or TRBV12-4 to TRBJ1-2; perhaps TRBD1 as D (5 bases). The V end was cut by 1 base, the J end by 7 bases, with 16 bases between. The length of the CDR3 is 15 residues. The CDR3 DNA follows: TGTGCCAGCAGTTTAGGGGGCAAGGGGACGGGTGGCTACACCTTC. This codes for CASSLGGKGTGGYTF.

This clonotype was seen ten or more times. The chain carries TRBV20-1 and TRBJ2-3, with D possibly matching TRBD1 (5 bases). V was clipped by 1 base and J by 2 bases, with 13 bases between them. Germline lookup yields CDR1 DFQATT and CDR2 SNEGSKA (reference sequence). CDR3 length: 15 residues. The CDR3 spells CSARADRGITDTQYF. The CDR3 DNA is TGCAGTGCTAGAGCCGACAGAGGAATCACAGATACGCAGTATTTT.

This clonotype was seen at least ten times. The V and J genes are TRBV12-3 or TRBV12-4 and TRBJ1-2; D is unclear. This CDR3 comprises 13 residues. V was clipped by 2 bases and J by 0 bases, with 4 bases between them. CDR3 sequence: CASSLSSNYGYTF. The CDR3 nucleotides are TGTGCCAGCAGTTTAAGTTCTAACTATGGCTACACCTTC.

This clonotype showed up just a few times. The chain couples TRBV30 to TRBJ1-5; possible D gene TRBD1, 5 bases. The CDR3 has 15 residues. V was cut by 2 bases and J by 0 bases, with 11 bases left in between. CDR1 is GTSNPN, CDR2 SVGIG, per germline (reference sequence). The CDR3 loop reads CAWSPGTASNQPQHF. The CDR3 DNA is TGTGCCTGGAGTCCCGGGACGGCTAGCAATCAGCCCCAGCATTTT.

This clonotype has a count of ten or more. This chain links TRBV7-2 with TRBJ1-5; possibly TRBD1 for D (6 bases). In germline, CDR1 is SGHTA, CDR2 FQGNSA. V lost 3 bases and J lost 4, with 13 bases in between. This CDR3 is 15 amino acids long. CDR3 in amino acids: CASSFATGWNQPQHF. In DNA form, the CDR3 reads TGTGCCAGCAGCTTCGCAACAGGGTGGAATCAGCCCCAGCATTTT.

This clonotype has at least ten counts. The chain recombines TRBV7-2 with TRBJ2-1, with 7 bases lining up with TRBD1. Germline CDR1 and CDR2: SGHTA and FQGNSA. The CDR3 length is 13 residues. J was trimmed by 9 bases and V by 3 bases; bases with no gene match: 5. CDR3: CASSLIGGVEQFF. The DNA of the CDR3 is TGTGCCAGCAGCTTGATAGGGGGCGTTGAGCAGTTCTTC.

This clonotype was found many times. The chain combines TRBV9 with TRBJ2-2, with D maybe TRBD2 (5 bases). CDR3 length: 12 residues. Germline CDR1 and CDR2: SGDLS and YYNGEE. Trimming left V 2 bases short and J 6 bases short, with 5 bases between. The CDR3 coding sequence is TGTGCCAGCAGCGTGGAGGCCGGGGAGCTGTTTTTT. Translated, it gives CASSVEAGELFF.

Many counts were recorded for this clonotype. The chain joins TRBV20-1 to TRBJ2-7, with D unclear. This CDR3 spans 12 amino acids. CDR1 is DFQATT and CDR2 is SNEGSKA in the germline V gene (reference sequence). Trimming stripped 3 bases from V and 4 bases from J, with 10 bases between. In DNA, the CDR3 is TGCAGTGCTAGTAAGGGATCGTACGAGCAGTACTTC. Translation gives CSASKGSYEQYF.

A remark on this clonotype: The junction differs from germline at one of its ends, possibly a read error. The chain carries TRBV5-5 and TRBJ2-2; TRBD1 matches 8 bases. Germline V lookup: CDR1 SGHKS, CDR2 YYEKEE (reference sequence). The CDR3 length is 14 residues. The DNA for the CDR3 is TGTGTCAGCAGCTCAACAGGGGGCACCGGGGAGCTGTTTTTT. The encoded protein is CVSSSTGGTGELFF.

This clonotype was detected only a few times. The rearrangement joins TRBV25-1 to TRBJ2-3, with 7 bases that match TRBD2. CDR3 size: 16 residues. The trim removed 1 base at V and 2 bases at J, leaving 6 bases unmatched. CDR1 MGHDK and CDR2 SYGVNS come from the germline V gene. The CDR3 DNA is TGTGCCAGCAGTGAATGGAACGCGGGAGTCACAGATACGCAGTATTTT. Its translation is CASSEWNAGVTDTQYF. Full variable domain (remainder filled in from reference TRBV25-1 and TRBJ2-3): EADIYQTPRYLVIGTGKKITLECSQTMGHDKMYWYQQDPGMELHLIHYSYGVNSTEKGDLSSESTVSRIRTEHFPLTLESARPSHTSQYLCASSEWNAGVTDTQYFGPGTRLTVL.